The present T cell receptor beta chain was sequenced within a study of radiation and T cells in renal cell carcinoma. Study-level points and caveats: Top tumor clonotypes rose in blood 2 weeks post-radiation, then contracted.

Notes on this clone: Its specificity is not known.

Only in-frame clones appear in the TCRdb table, and some are missing; sequencing was by immunoSEQ multiplex PCR. The sample carries about 150,000 clones, about 87% recorded once. Noted time point: baseline pretreatment blood. Treatment given: 15 Gy SBRT to primary tumor, nephrectomy 4 weeks later. Germline V gene lookup returns CDR1 SGHVS and CDR2 FNYEAQ. The length of the CDR3 is 15 residues. J was trimmed by 4 bases and V by 5 bases; bases with no gene match: 10. The sequence came from a woman in her sixties or seventies with renal cell carcinoma. This chain connects TRBV7-6 to TRBJ1-2, with TRBD1 matching over 7 bases. The input for sequencing was blood, taken from a patient whose treatment included radiotherapy and nephrectomy. CDR3 sequence: CASSPGGNSPYGYTF. The CDR3 nucleotides are TGTGCCAGCAGCCCAGGGGGGAACTCTCCCTATGGCTACACCTTC.